These T cell receptor beta chains were read from a single sample in a study of blood T cell repertoires in COVID-19. Clones were read by immunoSEQ multiplex PCR, and TCRdb kept only the in-frame ones, dropping some. The sample holds about 200,000 clones, 70% to 90% seen once. The specimen was PBMCs or T cells enriched from blood (not recorded which). Receptors were obtained from a woman in her forties in a cohort exposed to, infected with or recovered from COVID-19 (not recorded which). The CDR3 runs from the conserved cysteine through the conserved F or W. A D gene is named only where the DNA matches it firmly. Not every row has a clone size; where given, it reads once, few, many or a size class.

V gene	CDR3 length	J gene	clone size	D gene	CDR3 protein	CDR3 DNA
TRBV11-2	14	TRBJ1-5	-	-	CASSLDVSNQPQHF	TGTGCCAGCAGCTTAGACGTAAGCAATCAGCCCCAGCATTTT
TRBV5-6	17	TRBJ2-2	-	TRBD1	CASSPGTGGSDTGELFF	TGTGCCAGCAGCCCCGGGACAGGGGGCTCCGACACCGGGGAGCTGTTTTTT
TRBV6-5	14	TRBJ1-5	few	-	CASKGWHSNQPQHF	TGTGCCAGCAAGGGGTGGCATAGCAATCAGCCCCAGCATTTT
TRBV9	16	TRBJ2-7	few	TRBD2	CASSKTAASGLYEQYF	TGTGCCAGCAGCAAAACGGCTGCTAGCGGGCTCTACGAGCAGTACTTC
TRBV2	15	TRBJ2-2	-	TRBD1	CASSRQGAVTGELFF	TGTGCCAGCAGTAGACAGGGGGCGGTCACCGGGGAGCTGTTTTTT
TRBV14	15	TRBJ1-2	-	TRBD1	CASSHPGTGNYGYTF	TGTGCCAGCAGCCACCCCGGGACAGGGAACTATGGCTACACCTTC
TRBV5-8	15	TRBJ2-6	once	-	CASSLPVSGANVLTF	TGTGCCAGCAGCTTGCCGGTATCCGGGGCCAACGTCCTGACTTTC
TRBV10-2	14	TRBJ2-7	-	TRBD2	CASSSSGRAYEQYF	TGCGCCAGCAGTTCTAGCGGGAGGGCCTACGAGCAGTACTTC
TRBV5-1	16	TRBJ2-7	-	TRBD1	CASSLAVGQVAYEQYF	TGCGCCAGCAGCTTGGCCGTGGGACAGGTGGCCTACGAGCAGTACTTC
TRBV28	14	TRBJ1-6	-	TRBD1	CASSFGGGNSPLHF	TGTGCCAGCAGTTTCGGAGGGGGCAATTCACCCCTCCACTTT
TRBV5-5	13	TRBJ2-1	-	-	CASSLTTYNEQFF	TGTGCCAGCAGCTTGACTACTTACAATGAGCAGTTCTTC
TRBV4-1	14	TRBJ2-7	-	TRBD1	CASEPRTGSNEQYF	TGCGCCAGCGAGCCCCGGACAGGGTCCAACGAGCAGTACTTC
TRBV6-5	13	TRBJ1-1	once	-	CASSSRGGTEAFF	TGTGCCAGCAGTTCCCGGGGGGGTACTGAAGCTTTCTTT
TRBV4-1	15	TRBJ1-1	-	TRBD1	CASSQSTGGATEAFF	TGCGCCAGCAGCCAGTCGACAGGGGGAGCCACTGAAGCTTTCTTT
TRBV15	13	TRBJ1-3	-	-	CATSQAGENTIYF	TGTGCCACCAGCCAGGCGGGTGAAAACACCATATATTTT
TRBV13	16	TRBJ2-2	few	TRBD1	CASSHYRGTNTGELFF	TGTGCCAGCAGCCATTACAGGGGTACGAACACCGGGGAGCTGTTTTTT
TRBV3-1/TRBV3-2	15	TRBJ1-2	-	-	CASSQDLEAEYGYTF	TGTGCCAGCAGCCAAGATTTGGAGGCAGAGTATGGCTACACCTTC
TRBV5-4	14	TRBJ2-4	-	-	CASSLQGWGNIQYF	TGTGCCAGCAGCCTCCAGGGGTGGGGAAACATTCAGTACTTC
TRBV6-5	14	TRBJ1-1	-	-	CASSPGTLNTEAFF	TGTGCCAGCAGTCCCGGGACACTGAACACTGAAGCTTTCTTT
TRBV2	14	TRBJ2-1	once	TRBD2	CASSDRRGMREQFF	TGTGCCAGCAGTGATCGGCGGGGGATGCGTGAGCAGTTCTTC
TRBV5-6	14	TRBJ1-2	-	TRBD1	CASSLGQGPYGYTF	TGTGCCAGCAGCTTGGGACAGGGACCCTATGGCTACACCTTC
TRBV28	14	TRBJ1-2	-	-	CASRGAGGSYGYTF	TGTGCCAGCAGAGGCGCCGGGGGGAGCTATGGCTACACCTTC
TRBV6-4	13	TRBJ2-1	-	TRBD2	CASSTGLANEQFF	TGTGCCAGCTCAACGGGACTAGCAAATGAGCAGTTCTTC
TRBV29-1	13	TRBJ1-1	-	-	CSARQAMNTEAFF	TGCAGCGCAAGACAGGCTATGAACACTGAAGCTTTCTTT
TRBV4-2	16	TRBJ2-7	-	TRBD1	CASSQDVRGRSYEQYF	TGTGCCAGCAGCCAAGATGTGAGGGGGCGCTCCTACGAGCAGTACTTC
TRBV5-5	15	TRBJ1-1	-	-	CASAPGSPMNTEAFF	TGTGCCAGCGCCCCGGGGTCGCCAATGAACACTGAAGCTTTCTTT
TRBV4-1	20	TRBJ2-5	-	-	CASSQTVLSPPRGRDSSKYF	TGCGCCAGCAGCCAGACAGTGCTCTCCCCCCCACGCGGGCGGGACAGTAGCAAGTACTTC
TRBV19	13	TRBJ1-5	many	-	CASSIGGVQPQHF	TGTGCCAGTAGTATAGGGGGGGTTCAGCCCCAGCATTTT
TRBV10-3	14	TRBJ1-1	-	-	CAIRPSALEGEAFF	TGTGCCATCAGGCCTAGCGCCCTTGAAGGTGAAGCTTTCTTT
TRBV28	15	TRBJ2-7	once	TRBD1	CASSSPQRGLYEQYF	TGTGCCAGCAGTTCCCCGCAGAGGGGGCTGTACGAGCAGTACTTC
TRBV25-1	16	TRBJ2-3	-	TRBD2	CASSRRLAGATDTQYF	TGTGCCAGCAGTCGTCGACTAGCGGGAGCAACAGATACGCAGTATTTT
TRBV25-1	14	TRBJ1-4	-	-	CASSGSTGGEKLFF	TGTGCCAGCAGTGGATCGACAGGCGGCGAAAAACTGTTTTTT
TRBV19	15	TRBJ1-2	-	TRBD1	CASTDRGPANYGYTF	TGTGCCAGTACAGACAGGGGGCCGGCTAACTATGGCTACACCTTC
TRBV7-9	16	TRBJ1-2	-	TRBD1	CASSLGRTGVGSGYTF	TGTGCCAGCAGCTTAGGGAGGACAGGGGTTGGGAGTGGCTACACCTTC
TRBV7-2	14	TRBJ2-7	-	-	CASSLVDYGGEQYF	TGTGCCAGCAGCTTAGTGGACTACGGGGGCGAGCAGTACTTC
TRBV29-1	13	TRBJ2-5	-	TRBD2	CSVRAGGQETQYF	TGCAGCGTCCGAGCGGGGGGGCAAGAGACCCAGTACTTC
TRBV5-5	15	TRBJ2-7	-	TRBD1	CASSARTGRGLEQYF	TGTGCCAGCAGCGCCCGGACAGGGAGAGGTCTCGAGCAGTACTTC
TRBV6-2/TRBV6-3	17	TRBJ2-7	-	-	CASSYWHGRGVVYEQYF	TGTGCCAGCAGTTATTGGCATGGCAGGGGCGTTGTTTACGAGCAGTACTTC
TRBV3-1/TRBV3-2	17	TRBJ1-1	-	-	CASSSAPGNPQNTEAFF	TGTGCCAGCAGCTCAGCCCCGGGGAACCCCCAGAACACTGAAGCTTTCTTT
TRBV2	14	TRBJ1-4	-	-	CASSEYRTNEKLFF	TGTGCCAGCAGTGAATACAGAACTAATGAAAAACTGTTTTTT
TRBV29-1	13	TRBJ1-1	-	-	CSAVPRENTEAFF	TGCAGCGCCGTGCCCAGGGAAAACACTGAAGCTTTCTTT
TRBV5-1	16	TRBJ2-7	-	TRBD2	CASSSGLAGGPGEQYF	TGCGCCAGCAGCTCTGGACTAGCGGGGGGGCCCGGGGAGCAGTACTTC
TRBV7-2	16	TRBJ1-5	-	TRBD1	CASSSQGPLSNQPQHF	TGTGCCAGCAGCTCACAGGGGCCGCTTAGCAATCAGCCCCAGCATTTT
TRBV5-1	15	TRBJ1-1	-	-	CASSFGPGGSTEAFF	TGCGCCAGCAGCTTTGGTCCGGGGGGGAGCACTGAAGCTTTCTTT
TRBV5-5	13	TRBJ1-1	few	TRBD1	CASRTTGGTEAFF	TGTGCCAGCAGAACCACAGGGGGCACTGAAGCTTTCTTT
TRBV4-1	14	TRBJ1-2	-	TRBD1	CASSREGTGIGYTF	TGCGCCAGCAGTCGTGAAGGGACAGGGATTGGCTACACCTTC
TRBV5-4	20	TRBJ1-4	-	TRBD1	CASSAWDRVVVLVTNEKLFF	TGTGCCAGCAGCGCCTGGGACAGGGTAGTTGTTCTGGTAACTAATGAAAAACTGTTTTTT
TRBV19	16	TRBJ1-5	-	-	CASSARWRDSNQPQHF	TGTGCCAGTAGTGCTAGATGGAGGGATAGCAATCAGCCCCAGCATTTT
TRBV4-3	15	TRBJ2-1	-	TRBD2	CASSQVLADANEQFF	TGCGCCAGCAGCCAAGTACTAGCGGATGCGAATGAGCAGTTCTTC
TRBV10-3	14	TRBJ1-6	-	TRBD1	CAISDRTGDSPLHF	TGTGCCATCAGTGACAGGACAGGGGACTCACCCCTCCACTTT
TRBV4-1	18	TRBJ2-5	-	-	CASSQAQIMGERQETQYF	TGCGCCAGCAGCCAAGCCCAAATTATGGGAGAAAGGCAAGAGACCCAGTACTTC
TRBV27	16	TRBJ2-1	-	TRBD2	CASSLRLAETYNEQFF	TGTGCCAGCAGTTTGCGGCTAGCGGAGACCTACAATGAGCAGTTCTTC
TRBV7-2	14	TRBJ1-5	-	-	CASSPGGSNQPQHF	TGTGCCAGCAGCCCGGGGGGGAGCAATCAGCCCCAGCATTTT
TRBV27	18	TRBJ1-5	-	TRBD1	CASSLDGTGGRSNQPQHF	TGTGCCAGCAGTTTAGACGGGACAGGAGGACGCAGCAATCAGCCCCAGCATTTT